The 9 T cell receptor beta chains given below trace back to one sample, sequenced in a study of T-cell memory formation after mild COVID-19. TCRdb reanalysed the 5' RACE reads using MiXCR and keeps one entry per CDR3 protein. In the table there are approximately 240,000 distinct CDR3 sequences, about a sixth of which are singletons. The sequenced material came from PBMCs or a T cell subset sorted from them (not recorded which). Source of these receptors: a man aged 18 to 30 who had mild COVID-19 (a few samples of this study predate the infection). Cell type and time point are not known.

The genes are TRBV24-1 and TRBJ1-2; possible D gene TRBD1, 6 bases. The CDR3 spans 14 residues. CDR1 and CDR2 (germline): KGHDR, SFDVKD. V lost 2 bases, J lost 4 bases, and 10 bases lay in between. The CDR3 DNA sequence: TGTGCCACCAGTGATTACCGGACAGCCTATGGCTACACCTTC. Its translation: CATSDYRTAYGYTF.

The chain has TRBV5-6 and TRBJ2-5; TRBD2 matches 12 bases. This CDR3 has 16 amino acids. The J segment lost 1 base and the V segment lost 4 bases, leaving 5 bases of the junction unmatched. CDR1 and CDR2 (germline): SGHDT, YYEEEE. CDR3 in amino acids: CASSRTLAGGQETQYF. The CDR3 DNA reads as TGTGCCAGCAGCCGGACACTAGCGGGGGGCCAAGAGACCCAGTACTTC.

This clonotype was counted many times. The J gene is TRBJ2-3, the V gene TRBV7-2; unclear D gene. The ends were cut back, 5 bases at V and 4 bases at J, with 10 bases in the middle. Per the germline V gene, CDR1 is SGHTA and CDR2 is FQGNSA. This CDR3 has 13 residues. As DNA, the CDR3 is TGTGCCAGCAGCCCCCGGTGGTCAGATACGCAGTATTTT. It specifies CASSPRWSDTQYF.

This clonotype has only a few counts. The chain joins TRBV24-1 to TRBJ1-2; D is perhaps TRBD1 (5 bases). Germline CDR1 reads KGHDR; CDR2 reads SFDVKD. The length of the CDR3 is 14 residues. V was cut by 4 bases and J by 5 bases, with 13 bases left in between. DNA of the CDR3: TGTGCCACCAGTGAACCCGACAGCCCGTATGGCTACACCTTC. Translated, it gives CATSEPDSPYGYTF.

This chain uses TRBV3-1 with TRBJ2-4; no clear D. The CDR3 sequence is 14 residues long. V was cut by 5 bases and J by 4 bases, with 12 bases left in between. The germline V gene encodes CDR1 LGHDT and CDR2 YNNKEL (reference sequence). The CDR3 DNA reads TGTGCCAGCAGCTACAGTGAGGTTAAAAACATTCAGTACTTC. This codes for CASSYSEVKNIQYF. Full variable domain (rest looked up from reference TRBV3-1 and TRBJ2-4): DTAVSQTPKYLVTQMGNDKSIKCEQNLGHDTMYWYKQDSKKFLKIMFSYNNKELIINETVPNRFSPKSPDKAHLNLHINSLELGDSAVYFCASSYSEVKNIQYFGAGTRLSVL.

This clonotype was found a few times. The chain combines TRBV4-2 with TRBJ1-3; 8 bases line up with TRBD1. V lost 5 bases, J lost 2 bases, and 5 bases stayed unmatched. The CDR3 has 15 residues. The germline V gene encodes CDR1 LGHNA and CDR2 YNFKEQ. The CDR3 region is CASSVKTGAGNTIYF. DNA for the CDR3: TGTGCCAGCAGCGTAAAGACAGGGGCTGGAAACACCATATATTTT.

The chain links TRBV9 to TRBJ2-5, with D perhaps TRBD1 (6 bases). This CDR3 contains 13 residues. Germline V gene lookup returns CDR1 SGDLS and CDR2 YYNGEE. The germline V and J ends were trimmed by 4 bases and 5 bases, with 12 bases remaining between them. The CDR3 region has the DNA TGTGCCAGCAGCATAACAGGGATCGAGACCCAGTACTTC. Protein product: CASSITGIETQYF.

CDR3 sequence (DNA): TGTGCCAGCAGTTACGGGGGTCGGAGCTCTGGAAACACCATATATTTT. Protein product: CASSYGGRSSGNTIYF. The chain has TRBV6-2 or TRBV6-3 and TRBJ1-3, with D possibly TRBD1 on 5 matching bases. The CDR3 extends over 16 amino acids. Deletions cut 2 bases from V and 0 bases from J, with 11 bases between. The germline V gene has CDR1 MNHEY and CDR2 SVGEGT.

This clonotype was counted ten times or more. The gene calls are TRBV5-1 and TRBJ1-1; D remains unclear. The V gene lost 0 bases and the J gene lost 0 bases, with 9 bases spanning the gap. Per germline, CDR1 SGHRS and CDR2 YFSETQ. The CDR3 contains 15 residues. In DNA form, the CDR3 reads TGCGCCAGCAGCTTGGTTTCCCTTATGAACACTGAAGCTTTCTTT. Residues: CASSLVSLMNTEAFF. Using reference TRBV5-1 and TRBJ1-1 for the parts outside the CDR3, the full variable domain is KAGVTQTPRYLIKTRGQQVTLSCSPISGHRSVSWYQQTPGQGLQFLFEYFSETQRNKGNFPGRFSGRQFSNSRSEMNVSTLELGDSALYLCASSLVSLMNTEAFFGQGTRLTVV.